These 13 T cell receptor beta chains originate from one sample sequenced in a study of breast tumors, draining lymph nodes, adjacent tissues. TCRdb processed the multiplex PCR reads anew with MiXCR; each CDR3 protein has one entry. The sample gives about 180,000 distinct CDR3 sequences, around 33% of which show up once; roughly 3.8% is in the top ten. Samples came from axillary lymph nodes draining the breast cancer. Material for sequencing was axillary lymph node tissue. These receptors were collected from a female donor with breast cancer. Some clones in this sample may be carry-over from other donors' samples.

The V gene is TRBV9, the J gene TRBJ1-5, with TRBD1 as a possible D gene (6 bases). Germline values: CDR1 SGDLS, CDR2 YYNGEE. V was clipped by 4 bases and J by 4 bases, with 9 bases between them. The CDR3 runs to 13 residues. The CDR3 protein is CASSPGTNQPQHF. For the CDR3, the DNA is TGTGCCAGCAGCCCCGGGACAAATCAGCCCCAGCATTTT.

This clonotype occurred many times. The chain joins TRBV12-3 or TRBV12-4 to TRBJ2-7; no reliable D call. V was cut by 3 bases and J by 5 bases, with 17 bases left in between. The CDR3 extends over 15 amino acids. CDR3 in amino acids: CASSLRNALTHEQYF. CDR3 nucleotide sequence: TGTGCCAGCAGTTTGAGAAATGCCCTAACCCACGAGCAGTACTTC.

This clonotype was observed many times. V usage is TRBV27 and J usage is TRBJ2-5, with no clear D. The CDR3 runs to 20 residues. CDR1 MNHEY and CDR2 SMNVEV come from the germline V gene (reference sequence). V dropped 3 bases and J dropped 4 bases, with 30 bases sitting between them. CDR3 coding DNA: TGTGCCAGCAGTTTTGCCAGAACGATGGCCCTTGTGTGCTTTCTAGAGACCCAGTACTTC. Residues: CASSFARTMALVCFLETQYF.

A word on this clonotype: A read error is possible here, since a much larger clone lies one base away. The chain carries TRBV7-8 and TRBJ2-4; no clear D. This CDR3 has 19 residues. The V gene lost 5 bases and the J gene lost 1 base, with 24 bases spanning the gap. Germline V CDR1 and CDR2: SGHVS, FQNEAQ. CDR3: CASSPLPATATQAKNIQYF. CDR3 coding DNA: TGTGCCAGCAGCCCACTACCCGCTACAGCTACCCAGGCCAAAAACATTCAGTACTTC.

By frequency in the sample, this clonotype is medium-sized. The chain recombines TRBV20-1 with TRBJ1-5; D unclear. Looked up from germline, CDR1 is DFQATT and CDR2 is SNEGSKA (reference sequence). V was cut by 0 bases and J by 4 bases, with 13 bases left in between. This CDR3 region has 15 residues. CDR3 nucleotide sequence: TGCAGTGCTAGAGATACAGCGAAGATGAATCAGCCCCAGCATTTT. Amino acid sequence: CSARDTAKMNQPQHF.

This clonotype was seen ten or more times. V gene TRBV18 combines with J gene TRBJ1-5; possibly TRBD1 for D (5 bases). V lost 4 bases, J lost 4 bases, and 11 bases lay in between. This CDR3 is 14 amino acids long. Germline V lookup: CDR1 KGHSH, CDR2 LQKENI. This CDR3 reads CASSLGDGNQPQHF. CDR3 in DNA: TGTGCCAGCTCACTCGGGGACGGGAATCAGCCCCAGCATTTT.

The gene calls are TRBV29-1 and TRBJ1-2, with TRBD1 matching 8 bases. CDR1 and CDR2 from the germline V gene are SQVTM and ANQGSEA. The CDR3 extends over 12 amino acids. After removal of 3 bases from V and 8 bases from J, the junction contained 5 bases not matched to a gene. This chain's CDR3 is CSVEAGGEGYTF. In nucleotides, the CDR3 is TGCAGCGTTGAGGCAGGGGGCGAAGGCTACACCTTC.

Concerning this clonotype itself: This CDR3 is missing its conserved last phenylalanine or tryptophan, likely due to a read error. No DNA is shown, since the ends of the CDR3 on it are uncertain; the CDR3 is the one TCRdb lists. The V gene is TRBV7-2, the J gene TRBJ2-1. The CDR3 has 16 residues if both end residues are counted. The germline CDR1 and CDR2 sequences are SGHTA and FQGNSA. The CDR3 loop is CASSGDPRLVLNEQLS.

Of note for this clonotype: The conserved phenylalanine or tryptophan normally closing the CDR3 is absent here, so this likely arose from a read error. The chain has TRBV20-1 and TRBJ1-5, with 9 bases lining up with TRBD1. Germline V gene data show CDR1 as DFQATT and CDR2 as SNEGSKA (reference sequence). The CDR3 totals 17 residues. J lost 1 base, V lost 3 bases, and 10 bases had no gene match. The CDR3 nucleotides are TGCAGTGCTAGGGCGACCGCGACAGGGGGGAGCAATCAGCCCCAGCATCTT. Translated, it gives CSARATATGGSNQPQHL.

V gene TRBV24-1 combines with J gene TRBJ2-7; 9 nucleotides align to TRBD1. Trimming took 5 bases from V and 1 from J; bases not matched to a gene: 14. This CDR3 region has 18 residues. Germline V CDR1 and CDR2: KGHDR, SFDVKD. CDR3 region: CATSARGIGDRASYEQYF. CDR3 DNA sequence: TGTGCCACCAGTGCTAGAGGGATCGGGGACAGGGCGTCCTACGAGCAGTACTTC.

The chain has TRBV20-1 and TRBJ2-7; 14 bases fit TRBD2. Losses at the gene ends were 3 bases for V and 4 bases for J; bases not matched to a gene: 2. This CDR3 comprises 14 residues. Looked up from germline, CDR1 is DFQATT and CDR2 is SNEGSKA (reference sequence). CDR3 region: CSASGTSGGYEQYF. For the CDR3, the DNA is TGCAGTGCTAGCGGGACTAGCGGGGGTTACGAGCAGTACTTC.

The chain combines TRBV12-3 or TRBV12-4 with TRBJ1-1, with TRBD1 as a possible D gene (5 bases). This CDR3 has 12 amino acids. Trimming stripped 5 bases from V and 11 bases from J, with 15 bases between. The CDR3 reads CASSGPGRRAFF. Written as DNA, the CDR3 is TGTGCCAGCAGTGGTCCGGGACGGCGGGCTTTCTTT.

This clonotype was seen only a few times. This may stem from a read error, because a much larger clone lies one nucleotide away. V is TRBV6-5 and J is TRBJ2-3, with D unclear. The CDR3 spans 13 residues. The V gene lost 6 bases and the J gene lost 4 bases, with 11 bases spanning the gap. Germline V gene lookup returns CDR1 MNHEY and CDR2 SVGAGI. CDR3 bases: TGTGCCAGCAGACATGCAGCCTCAGATACGCAGTATTTT. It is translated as CASRHAASDTQYF.